The T cell receptor beta chain under discussion was sequenced for a study of shared clonotypes between healthy human individuals. Whole-study findings and limits: The small donor group covered limited genetic and exposure diversity.

Germline assignment: CDR1 LNHDA and CDR2 SQIVND (reference sequence). V gave up 0 bases and J gave up 11 bases, with 12 bases separating them. The CDR3 consists of 13 residues. The naive CD8 fraction comprised CD45RO-negative cells positively selected for CCR7 and excluded terminally differentiated effector memory CD45RA+ cells. Turning to this clone: As yet, its antigen is unknown.

Each replicate PCR on the sorted subsets used 150 to 200 ng DNA (around 30,000 T cell genomes). Assay used: immunoSEQ multiplex PCR; TCRdb lists only in-frame clones, some missing. The data show about 2.2 million clones, with 85% to 95% seen just once and more than 1.5% held by the top ten. The sequence came from a young man in good health. Some clones in this sample may be carry-over from other donors' samples. The chain links TRBV19 to TRBJ2-3; D may be TRBD2 (6 bases). Sequencing was carried out using naive CD8+ T cells from PBMCs. The CDR3 is CASSIDRLRGQYF. The CDR3 nucleotides read TGTGCCAGTAGTATAGACCGCTTGCGGGGGCAGTATTTT.